This TCR beta chain was recorded in a study of shared clonotypes between healthy human individuals. Healthy HIV-negative adults without recent acute infections or vaccinations served as donors. Study findings and constraints: Larger richness was generally estimated for naive than memory subsets. The rarefaction results pointed to incomplete sorted-subset sequencing despite large depth.

Worth noting for this clone: Its matching antigen is unknown.

The deep-level immunoSEQ assay was used. Repertoires were generated with immunoSEQ multiplex PCR, while TCRdb's copy carries only in-frame clones and drops some. The repertoire holds approximately 530,000 clones, about 96% seen once, with less than 0.06% in the top ten. The receptor was isolated from a woman aged 30 to 39 in good health. Sequenced input: naive CD4+ T cells sorted from blood. As for subset: CD45RA+ positively selected.

CDR3 bases: TGTGCCAGCAAGCGGGAGAGCTCCTACGAGCAGTACTTC. This sequence encodes CASKRESSYEQYF. The V call is TRBV2, the J call TRBJ2-7; 8 nucleotides line up with TRBD2. J was trimmed by 0 bases and V by 7 bases; bases with no gene match: 2. The CDR3 is made up of 13 amino acids. Per the germline V gene, CDR1 is SNHLY and CDR2 is FYNNEI. Using reference TRBV2 and TRBJ2-7 for the parts outside the CDR3, the full variable domain is EPEVTQTPSHQVTQMGQEVILRCVPISNHLYFYWYRQILGQKVEFLVSFYNNEISEKSEIFDDQFSVERPDGSNFTLKIRSTKLEDSAMYFCASKRESSYEQYFGPGTRLTVT.